The 7 T cell receptor beta chains below come from one sample, sequenced in a study of CD8 T cells in Susac syndrome. When the RNA was reverse transcribed, random hexamers were used with an input of roughly 0.5 to 1 ug. From the immunoSEQ multiplex PCR reads, TCRdb called clonotypes with MiXCR, one entry per CDR3 protein. The sample holds around 230,000 distinct CDR3 sequences; around 96% are singletons and the top ten take around 0.1%. Sequencing was performed on CD4+ T cells from PBMCs. The receptors here all came from a human donor with Susac syndrome.

This clonotype was seen once. The rearrangement joins TRBV30 to TRBJ2-3; D remains unclear. Germline CDR1 is GTSNPN and CDR2 is SVGIG (reference sequence). This CDR3 has 10 amino acids. Trimming removed 7 bases from V and 8 bases from J, with 10 bases in between. CDR3 in amino acids: CALPSGTQYF. The DNA for the CDR3 is TGTGCCTTACCTTCCGGTACGCAGTATTTT.

This rearrangement joins TRBV20-1 to TRBJ2-5, with 8 bases lining up with TRBD2. After removal of 4 bases from V and 5 bases from J, the junction contained 15 bases not matched to a gene. This CDR3 is built from 16 residues. Germline V lookup: CDR1 DFQATT, CDR2 SNEGSKA (reference sequence). The CDR3 loop is CSAKLADPRRQETQYF. The CDR3 DNA reads as TGCAGTGCTAAACTAGCGGACCCACGCCGGCAGGAGACCCAGTACTTC.

The chain is built from TRBV5-4 and TRBJ2-1, with D maybe TRBD2 (5 bases). CDR3 length equals 15 residues. Germline lookup yields CDR1 SGHNT and CDR2 YYREEE (reference sequence). V dropped 3 bases and J dropped 6 bases, with 16 bases sitting between them. CDR3 in amino acids: CASSSYRGPSNEQFF. The CDR3 DNA follows: TGTGCCAGCAGCTCATATAGAGGGCCGAGCAATGAGCAGTTCTTC.

The rearrangement links TRBV7-9 to TRBJ1-1; D remains unclear. This CDR3 has 14 amino acids. Germline V gene lookup returns CDR1 SEHNR and CDR2 FQNEAQ (reference sequence). The V gene lost 5 bases and the J gene lost 6 bases, with 16 bases spanning the gap. CDR3 nucleotide sequence: TGTGCCAGCAGCACCTTTTTGATTCTGGCTGAAGCTTTCTTT. Translation: CASSTFLILAEAFF.

The rearrangement uses TRBV5-1 and TRBJ1-2; D remains ambiguous. The CDR3 is made up of 12 amino acids. CDR1 is SGHRS and CDR2 is YFSETQ in the germline V gene. Trimming left V 2 bases short and J 6 bases short, with 8 bases between. Here the CDR3 reads CASSLEVDGYTF. CDR3 nucleotides: TGCGCCAGCAGCTTAGAAGTGGATGGCTACACCTTC.

This sequence joins TRBV15 and TRBJ1-5; D is unclear. Germline CDR1 is LNHNV and CDR2 is YYDKDF (reference sequence). V lost 5 bases and J 7 bases, leaving 18 bases between the germline ends. The CDR3 contains 15 residues. The CDR3 spells CATSRTSGSRQPQHF. The CDR3 DNA reads TGTGCCACCAGCCGCACCTCGGGTTCCCGGCAGCCCCAGCATTTT.

The chain employs TRBV7-9 and TRBJ1-1; 9 positions match TRBD1. The CDR3 consists of 15 residues. Germline CDR1 reads SEHNR; CDR2 reads FQNEAQ (reference sequence). The J segment lost 1 base and the V segment lost 4 bases, leaving 4 bases of the junction unmatched. CDR3 sequence: CASSSGDRENTEAFF. The CDR3 nucleotides are TGTGCCAGCAGCTCCGGGGACAGGGAGAACACTGAAGCTTTCTTT. Full variable domain (rest looked up from reference TRBV7-9 and TRBJ1-1): DTGVSQNPRHKITKRGQNVTFRCDPISEHNRLYWYRQTLGQGPEFLTYFQNEAQLEKSRLLSDRFSAERPKGSFSTLEIQRTEQGDSAMYLCASSSGDRENTEAFFGQGTRLTVV.